The clone carrying this TCR beta chain was seen only a few times. Its antigen is undetermined. Some clones are missing from TCRdb's copy, which holds only in-frame ones; the method was immunoSEQ multiplex PCR. Among 150,000 or so clones listed, about 88% were seen once. The data originate from a study of T cell responses to AZD1222 COVID-19 vaccine. Study-level information: Pooled samples include second doses given at about 4 or 12 weeks.

Study-level points and caveats: The study found vaccine-associated CD4 TCRs spanning spike, dominant at 160-218 and 743-854.

CDR1 is SNHLY and CDR2 is FYNNEI in the germline V gene. V lost 2 bases and J lost 4, with 8 bases in between. CDR3 length: 14 residues. The rearrangement joins TRBV2 to TRBJ1-4; a weak D match, TRBD1 (5 bases). This TCR was recovered from an adult in good health. The sequenced sample was peripheral blood, obtained on day 0 of AZD1222 vaccination. The DNA for the CDR3 is TGTGCCAGCAGTGAATTGACAGATAATGAAAAACTGTTTTTT. Protein product: CASSELTDNEKLFF. The full variable domain, completed using reference TRBV2 and TRBJ1-4, is EPEVTQTPSHQVTQMGQEVILRCVPISNHLYFYWYRQILGQKVEFLVSFYNNEISEKSEIFDDQFSVERPDGSNFTLKIRSTKLEDSAMYFCASSELTDNEKLFFGSGTQLSVL.